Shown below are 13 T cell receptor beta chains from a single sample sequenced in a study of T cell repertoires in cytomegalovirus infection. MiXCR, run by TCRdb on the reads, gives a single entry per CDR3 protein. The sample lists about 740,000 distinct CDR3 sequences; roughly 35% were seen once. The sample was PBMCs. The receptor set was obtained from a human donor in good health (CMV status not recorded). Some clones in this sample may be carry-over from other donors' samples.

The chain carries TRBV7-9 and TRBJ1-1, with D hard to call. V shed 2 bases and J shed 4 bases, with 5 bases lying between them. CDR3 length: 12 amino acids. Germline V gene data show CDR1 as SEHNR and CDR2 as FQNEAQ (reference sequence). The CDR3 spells CASSLHGTEAFF. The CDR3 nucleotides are TGTGCCAGCAGCTTACACGGCACTGAAGCTTTCTTT.

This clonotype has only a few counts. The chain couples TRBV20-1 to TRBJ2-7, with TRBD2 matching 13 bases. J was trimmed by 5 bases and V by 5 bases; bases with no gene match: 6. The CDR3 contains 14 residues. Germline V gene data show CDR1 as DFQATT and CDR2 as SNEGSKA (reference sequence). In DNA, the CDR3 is TGCAGTGCTCGGACTAGCGGGAGTCCCCACGAGCAGTACTTC. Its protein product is CSARTSGSPHEQYF.

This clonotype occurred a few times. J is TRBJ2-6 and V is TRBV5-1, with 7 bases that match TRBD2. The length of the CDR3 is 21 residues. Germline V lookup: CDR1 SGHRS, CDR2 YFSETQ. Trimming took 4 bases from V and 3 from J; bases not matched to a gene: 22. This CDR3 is CASSKYPDPLSRGDGANVLTF. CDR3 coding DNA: TGCGCCAGCAGCAAATACCCGGACCCGCTATCCCGGGGGGATGGGGCCAACGTCCTGACTTTC. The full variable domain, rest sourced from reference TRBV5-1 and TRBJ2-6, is KAGVTQTPRYLIKTRGQQVTLSCSPISGHRSVSWYQQTPGQGLQFLFEYFSETQRNKGNFPGRFSGRQFSNSRSEMNVSTLELGDSALYLCASSKYPDPLSRGDGANVLTFGAGSRLTVL.

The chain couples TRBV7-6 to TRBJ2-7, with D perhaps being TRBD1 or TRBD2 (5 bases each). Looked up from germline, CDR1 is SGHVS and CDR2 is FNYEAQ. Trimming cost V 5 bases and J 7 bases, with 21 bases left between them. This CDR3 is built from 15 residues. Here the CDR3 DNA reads TGTGCCAGCAGCGTGCCGGGACCTTCAACGGAAGAGCAGTACTTC. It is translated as CASSVPGPSTEEQYF.

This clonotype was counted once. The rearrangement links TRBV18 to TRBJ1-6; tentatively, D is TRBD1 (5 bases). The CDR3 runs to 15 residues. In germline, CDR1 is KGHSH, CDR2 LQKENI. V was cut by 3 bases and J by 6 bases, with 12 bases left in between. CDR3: CASSPGVMGNSPLHF. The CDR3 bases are TGTGCCAGCTCACCGGGGGTTATGGGTAATTCACCCCTCCACTTT.

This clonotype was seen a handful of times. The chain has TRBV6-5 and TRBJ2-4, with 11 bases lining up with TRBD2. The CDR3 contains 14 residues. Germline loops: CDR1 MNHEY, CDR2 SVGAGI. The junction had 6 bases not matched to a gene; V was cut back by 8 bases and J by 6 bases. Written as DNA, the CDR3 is TGTGCCAGCGCACAGGGACTAGCGGCAAACATTCAGTACTTC. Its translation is CASAQGLAANIQYF.

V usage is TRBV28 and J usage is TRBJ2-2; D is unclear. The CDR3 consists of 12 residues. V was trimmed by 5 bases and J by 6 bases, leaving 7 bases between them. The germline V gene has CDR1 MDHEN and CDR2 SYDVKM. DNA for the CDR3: TGTGCCAGCAGTGAAAAACCCGGGGAGCTGTTTTTT. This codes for CASSEKPGELFF.

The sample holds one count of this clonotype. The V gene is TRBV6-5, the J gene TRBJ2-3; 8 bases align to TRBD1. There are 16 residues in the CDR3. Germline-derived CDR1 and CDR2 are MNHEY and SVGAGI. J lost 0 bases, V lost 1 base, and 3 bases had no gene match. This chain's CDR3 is CASSYLRTGSTDTQYF. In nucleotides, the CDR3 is TGTGCCAGCAGTTACTTGCGGACAGGGAGCACAGATACGCAGTATTTT.

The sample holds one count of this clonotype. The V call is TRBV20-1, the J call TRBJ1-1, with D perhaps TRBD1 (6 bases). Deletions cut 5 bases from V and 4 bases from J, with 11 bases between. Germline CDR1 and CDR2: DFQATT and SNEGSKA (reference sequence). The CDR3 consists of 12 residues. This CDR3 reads CSAEGGPTEAFF. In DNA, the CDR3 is TGCAGTGCTGAGGGGGGACCCACTGAAGCTTTCTTT.

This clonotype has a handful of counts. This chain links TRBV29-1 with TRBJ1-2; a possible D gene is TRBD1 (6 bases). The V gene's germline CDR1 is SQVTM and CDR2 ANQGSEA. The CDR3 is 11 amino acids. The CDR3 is CGGLGANGYTF. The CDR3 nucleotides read TGCGGCGGTTTGGGGGCTAACGGCTACACCTTC.

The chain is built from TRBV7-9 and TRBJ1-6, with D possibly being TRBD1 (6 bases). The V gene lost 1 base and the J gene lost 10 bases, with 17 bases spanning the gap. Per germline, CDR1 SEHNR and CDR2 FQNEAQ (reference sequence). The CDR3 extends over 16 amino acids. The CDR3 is CASSLGGRGYGSPLHF. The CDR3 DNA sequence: TGTGCCAGCAGCTTAGGAGGTAGGGGGTATGGATCACCCCTCCACTTT.

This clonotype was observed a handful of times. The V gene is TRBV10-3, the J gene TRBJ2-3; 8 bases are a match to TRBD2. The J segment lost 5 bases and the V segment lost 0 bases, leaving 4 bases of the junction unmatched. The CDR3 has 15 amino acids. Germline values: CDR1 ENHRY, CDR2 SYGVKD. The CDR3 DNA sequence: TGTGCCATCAGTGAGTCAAAGCTAGCGGGAGATACGCAGTATTTT. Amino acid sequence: CAISESKLAGDTQYF.

For the CDR3, the DNA is TGTGCCAGCAGTTACAGTGGCAGGGGCGCAGATACGCAGTATTTT. Amino acids: CASSYSGRGADTQYF. This chain uses TRBV6-1 with TRBJ2-3; D might be TRBD1 (6 bases). V dropped 5 bases and J dropped 4 bases, with 16 bases sitting between them. Germline V gives CDR1 MNHNS, CDR2 SASEGT. The CDR3 is 15 residues long.